Below, one T cell receptor beta chain is given with its context. Produced via immunoSEQ multiplex PCR; TCRdb's table is partial and in-frame only. The table lists about 20,000 clones, 70% to 90% of them singletons. Germline CDR1 MNHEY, CDR2 SMNVEV (reference sequence). The CDR3 spans 13 residues. The V end lost 2 bases, the J end lost 5 bases, and 9 bases lay between the germline ends. This entry is derived from a study of T cell changes during pregnancy in multiple sclerosis. The V gene is TRBV27, the J gene TRBJ2-5, with a possible D match to TRBD2 (5 bases). Material: CD8+ T cells from peripheral blood mononuclear cells, obtained after pregnancy. This receptor was taken from a female donor in good health, enrolled as a control in a pregnancy study. CDR3 sequence: CASSLGLAETQYF. In DNA, the CDR3 is TGTGCCAGCAGTTTAGGGCTAGCCGAGACCCAGTACTTC.